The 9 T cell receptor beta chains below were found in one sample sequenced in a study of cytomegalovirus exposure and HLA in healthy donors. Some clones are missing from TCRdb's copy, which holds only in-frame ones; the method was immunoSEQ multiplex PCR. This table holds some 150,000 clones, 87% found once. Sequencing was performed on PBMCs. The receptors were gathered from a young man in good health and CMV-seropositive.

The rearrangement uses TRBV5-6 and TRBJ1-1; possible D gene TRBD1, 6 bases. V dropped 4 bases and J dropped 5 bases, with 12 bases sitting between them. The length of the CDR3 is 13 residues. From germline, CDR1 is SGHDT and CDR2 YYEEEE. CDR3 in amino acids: CASSPGGQTEAFF. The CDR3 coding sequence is TGTGCCAGCAGCCCGGGGGGGCAAACTGAAGCTTTCTTT.

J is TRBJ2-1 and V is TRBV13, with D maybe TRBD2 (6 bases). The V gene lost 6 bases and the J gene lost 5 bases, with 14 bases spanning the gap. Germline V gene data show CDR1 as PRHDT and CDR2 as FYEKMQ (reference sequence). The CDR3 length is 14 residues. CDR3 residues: CASSSPDYNNEQFF. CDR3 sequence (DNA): TGTGCCAGCAGTTCCCCGGACTACAACAATGAGCAGTTCTTC.

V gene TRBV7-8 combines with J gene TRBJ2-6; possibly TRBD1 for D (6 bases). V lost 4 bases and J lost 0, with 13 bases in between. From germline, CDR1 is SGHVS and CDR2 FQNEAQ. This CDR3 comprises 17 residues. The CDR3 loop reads CASSSTDSISGANVLTF. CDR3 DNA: TGTGCCAGCAGCTCGACGGACAGTATCTCTGGGGCCAACGTCCTGACTTTC.

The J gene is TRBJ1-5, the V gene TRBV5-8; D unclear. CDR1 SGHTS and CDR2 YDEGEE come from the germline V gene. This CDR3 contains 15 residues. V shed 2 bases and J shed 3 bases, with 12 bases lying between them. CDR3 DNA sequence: TGTGCCAGCAGCTTCGCCGGGAGCTCCAATCAGCCCCAGCATTTT. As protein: CASSFAGSSNQPQHF.

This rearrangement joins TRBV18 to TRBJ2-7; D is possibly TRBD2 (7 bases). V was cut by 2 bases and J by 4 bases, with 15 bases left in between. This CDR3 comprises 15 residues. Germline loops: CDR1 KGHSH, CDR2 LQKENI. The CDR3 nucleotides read TGTGCCAGCTCACCAGGGGGCGGGGGCAAATACGAGCAGTACTTC. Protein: CASSPGGGGKYEQYF.

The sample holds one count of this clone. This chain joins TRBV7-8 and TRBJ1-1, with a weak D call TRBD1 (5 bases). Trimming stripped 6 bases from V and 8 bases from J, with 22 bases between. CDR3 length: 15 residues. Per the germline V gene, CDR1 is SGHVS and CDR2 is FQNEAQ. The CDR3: CASSSNEVRDREAFF. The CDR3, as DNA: TGTGCCAGCAGTTCTAACGAGGTTAGAGACAGAGAAGCTTTCTTT.

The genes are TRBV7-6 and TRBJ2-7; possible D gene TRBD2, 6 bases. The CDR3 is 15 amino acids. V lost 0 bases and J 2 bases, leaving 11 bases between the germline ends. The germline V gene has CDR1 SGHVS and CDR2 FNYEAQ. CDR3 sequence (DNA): TGTGCCAGCAGCTTAGCGTGGGGAGGCCCCTACGAGCAGTACTTC. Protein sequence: CASSLAWGGPYEQYF. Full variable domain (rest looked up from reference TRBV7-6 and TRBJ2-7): GAGVSQSPRYKVTKRGQDVALRCDPISGHVSLYWYRQALGQGPEFLTYFNYEAQQDKSGLPNDRFSAERPEGSISTLTIQRTEQRDSAMYRCASSLAWGGPYEQYFGPGTRLTVT.

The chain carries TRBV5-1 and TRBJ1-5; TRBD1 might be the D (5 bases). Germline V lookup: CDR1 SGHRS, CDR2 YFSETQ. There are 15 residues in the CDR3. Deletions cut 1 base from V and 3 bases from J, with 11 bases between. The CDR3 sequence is CASSLTDSYNQPQHF. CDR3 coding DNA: TGCGCCAGCAGCTTGACCGACAGTTACAATCAGCCCCAGCATTTT.

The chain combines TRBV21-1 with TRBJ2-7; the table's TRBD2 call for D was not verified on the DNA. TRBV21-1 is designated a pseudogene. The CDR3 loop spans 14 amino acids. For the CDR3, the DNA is TGTGCCAGCAGCAAAAGCGGGAGGGCCCACGAGCAGTACTTC. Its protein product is CASSKSGRAHEQYF.